A single sample gave rise to the 8 T cell receptor beta chains below, sequenced in a study of T cell responses to AZD1222 COVID-19 vaccine. This table comes from immunoSEQ multiplex PCR, and its TCRdb copy is limited to in-frame clones, with some not included. The sample carries under 100,000 clones, 70% to 90% recorded once. This specimen consisted of peripheral blood, obtained on day 0 of AZD1222 vaccination. These receptors originate from an adult in good health.

The chain combines TRBV5-1 with TRBJ2-3; no reliable D call. This CDR3 comprises 13 residues. V was pared by 1 base and J by 3 bases, with 6 bases between. Germline V gene lookup returns CDR1 SGHRS and CDR2 YFSETQ. For the CDR3, the DNA is TGCGCCAGCAGCTTGACGCCTACAGATACGCAGTATTTT. Its protein product is CASSLTPTDTQYF.

The V and J genes are TRBV5-1 and TRBJ1-3; no definite D call. The CDR3 spans 15 residues. Trimming left V 0 bases short and J 0 bases short, with 7 bases between. CDR1 and CDR2 (germline): SGHRS, YFSETQ. The DNA of the CDR3 is TGCGCCAGCAGCTTGGAAGGGTCCTCTGGAAACACCATATATTTT. Protein product: CASSLEGSSGNTIYF.

V usage is TRBV28 and J usage is TRBJ1-5; TRBD1 matches at 9 bases. Germline values: CDR1 MDHEN, CDR2 SYDVKM. The V segment lost 6 bases and the J segment 2 bases; nucleotides outside the gene matches: 8. The CDR3 consists of 16 residues. The CDR3 sequence: CASSNPTGGGNQPQHF. Here the CDR3 DNA reads TGTGCCAGCAGCAATCCCACAGGGGGCGGCAATCAGCCCCAGCATTTT.

This clone was counted only a few times. This chain links TRBV5-8 with TRBJ2-1; the match to TRBD1 covers 8 bases. The CDR3 contains 16 residues. With 0 bases clipped from V and 6 bases from J, the junction kept 8 bases outside the gene matches. Germline V gives CDR1 SGHTS, CDR2 YDEGEE. CDR3 residues: CASSLVGGRGLNEQFF. CDR3 bases: TGTGCCAGCAGCTTGGTTGGGGGCAGGGGGCTCAATGAGCAGTTCTTC.

The CDR3 protein is CSAREPGTGYEQYF. The CDR3 DNA is TGCAGCGCCCGAGAACCCGGGACAGGCTACGAGCAGTACTTC. This sequence joins TRBV29-1 and TRBJ2-7; 8 bases are a match to TRBD1. CDR1 and CDR2 from the germline V gene are SQVTM and ANQGSEA. The CDR3 extends over 14 amino acids. V shed 7 bases and J 3 bases; nucleotides not matched to a gene: 11.

V is TRBV2 and J is TRBJ1-3, with D unresolved. This CDR3 region has 14 residues. The V and J ends lost 7 bases and 0 bases respectively, with 10 bases between them. Per the germline V gene, CDR1 is SNHLY and CDR2 is FYNNEI. The CDR3 coding sequence is TGTGCCAGCACCACGTCATCCTCTGGAAACACCATATATTTT. It specifies CASTTSSSGNTIYF.

The V gene is TRBV6-5, the J gene TRBJ2-3; D call uncertain. CDR3 length equals 11 residues. V shed 7 bases and J shed 6 bases, with 8 bases lying between them. Germline V lookup: CDR1 MNHEY, CDR2 SVGAGI. Here the CDR3 reads CASKRMDTQYF. CDR3 nucleotides: TGTGCCAGCAAAAGAATGGATACGCAGTATTTT.

V usage is TRBV4-3 and J usage is TRBJ1-4; maybe TRBD1 (5 bases). This CDR3 is 13 amino acids long. CDR1 and CDR2 (germline): LGHNA, YSLEER. Deletions cut 3 bases from V and 5 bases from J, with 7 bases between. The CDR3 region has the DNA TGCGCCAGCAGCCACCCAGGGAATGAAAAACTGTTTTTT. This encodes CASSHPGNEKLFF.